Shown below are 23 T cell receptor beta chains from a single sample sequenced in a study of early T cells in non-severe SARS-CoV-2 infection. TCRdb ran MiXCR on the 5' RACE reads and lists one entry per CDR3 protein. The top ten clones hold around 1.3% of a sample with approximately 100,000 distinct CDR3 sequences, roughly 17% of them seen once. The material sequenced was whole blood. Every receptor here comes from an adult who was a healthcare worker with PCR-confirmed SARS-CoV-2 infection or an uninfected control (not recorded which).

This clonotype was recorded a few times. The V gene is TRBV11-2, the J gene TRBJ2-5; the match to TRBD1 covers 8 bases. CDR1 and CDR2 (germline): SGHAT, FQNNGV. Trimming took 1 base from V and 3 from J; bases not matched to a gene: 7. CDR3 length equals 16 residues. CDR3 amino acids: CASSLVAETGEETQYF. The CDR3 region has the DNA TGTGCCAGCAGCTTAGTTGCGGAGACAGGGGAAGAGACCCAGTACTTC.

This clonotype has more than one count but fewer than ten. CDR3 nucleotide sequence: TGCGCCAGCAGCCCTACCGTCGTGAGGTTCGGCGAGCAGTACTTC. Amino acid sequence: CASSPTVVRFGEQYF. The chain combines TRBV5-1 with TRBJ2-7; D not certain. Per germline, CDR1 SGHRS and CDR2 YFSETQ. This CDR3 spans 15 amino acids. V lost 4 bases, J lost 6 bases, and 20 bases lay in between.

V usage is TRBV12-3 or TRBV12-4 and J usage is TRBJ2-7; D possibly corresponds to TRBD1 (5 bases). The CDR3 is 15 amino acids. Between the trimmed V and J ends, which lost 2 bases and 2 bases, there was a span of 13 bases. CDR3 bases: TGTGCCAGCAGTTTATCCCTTGGGGCCACCTACGAGCAGTACTTC. It yields the protein CASSLSLGATYEQYF.

This clonotype was detected many times. The CDR3 region is CASSLSGGGSPDEQYF. The CDR3 bases are TGTGCCAGCAGTTTATCGGGGGGGGGCAGCCCGGACGAGCAGTACTTC. The chain carries TRBV27 and TRBJ2-7; a possible D gene is TRBD2 (7 bases). Trimming stripped 0 bases from V and 5 bases from J, with 17 bases between. The CDR3 consists of 16 residues. The germline V gene has CDR1 MNHEY and CDR2 SMNVEV (reference sequence).

This chain uses TRBV29-1 with TRBJ2-7; D not certain. Trimming took 4 bases from V and 2 from J, leaving 9 bases between them. Germline CDR1 SQVTM, CDR2 ANQGSEA. The CDR3 runs to 12 residues. The CDR3 DNA is TGCAGCGTTGCTAAGTCCCCCTACGAGCAGTACTTC. It is translated as CSVAKSPYEQYF.

V and J are TRBV11-2 and TRBJ2-1; D is uncertain. In germline, CDR1 is SGHAT, CDR2 FQNNGV. CDR3 length: 17 residues. Trimming removed 2 bases from V and 0 bases from J, with 14 bases in between. CDR3 nucleotides: TGTGCCAGCAGCTTATTTCACCGGGTCGGCTCCTACAATGAGCAGTTCTTC. Its protein product is CASSLFHRVGSYNEQFF.

This clonotype was seen more than once but under ten times. The V and J genes are TRBV2 and TRBJ2-6; no clear D. This CDR3 is built from 15 residues. The germline gives CDR1 SNHLY, CDR2 FYNNEI. V dropped 6 bases and J dropped 1 base, with 10 bases sitting between them. In DNA form, the CDR3 reads TGTGCCAGCAGGGAACTTGGATCTGGGGCCAACGTCCTGACTTTC. Protein: CASRELGSGANVLTF.

The chain combines TRBV5-1 with TRBJ1-3; D is unclear. Trimming left V 0 bases short and J 4 bases short, with 5 bases between. The CDR3 is 13 residues long. Germline V gene data show CDR1 as SGHRS and CDR2 as YFSETQ. CDR3 sequence (DNA): TGCGCCAGCAGCTTGGACGGCGGAAACACCATATATTTT. It is translated as CASSLDGGNTIYF.

This clonotype was picked up a small number of times. This chain uses TRBV6-1 with TRBJ2-5, with D tentatively TRBD1 (6 bases). Trimming left V 6 bases short and J 3 bases short, with 20 bases between. Germline lookup yields CDR1 MNHNS and CDR2 SASEGT. The CDR3 covers 16 residues. The DNA of the CDR3 is TGTGCCAGCAGACACACAGGGAATACGTATAAAGAGACCCAGTACTTC. Amino acids: CASRHTGNTYKETQYF.

This sequence joins TRBV6-2 or TRBV6-3 and TRBJ2-1, with 11 bases fitting TRBD1. Germline loops: CDR1 MNHEY, CDR2 SVGEGT. J was trimmed by 7 bases and V by 11 bases; bases with no gene match: 13. The CDR3 contains 15 residues. The CDR3, as DNA: TGTGCCGGAACAGATTGGGACAGGGGGATTAATGAGCAGTTCTTC. This codes for CAGTDWDRGINEQFF.

The chain is built from TRBV7-2 and TRBJ2-7; possibly TRBD2 for D (6 bases). V was cut by 2 bases and J by 2 bases, with 13 bases left in between. Germline V gene sequence: CDR1 SGHTA, CDR2 FQGNSA. The CDR3 is 15 amino acids. The CDR3 nucleotides are TGTGCCAGCAGCTTATGGCCTAGCGCTACCTACGAGCAGTACTTC. This sequence encodes CASSLWPSATYEQYF.

This clonotype was found a few times. The gene calls are TRBV6-2 or TRBV6-3 and TRBJ2-5, with 7 bases that match TRBD1. The junction had 4 bases not matched to a gene; V was cut back by 8 bases and J by 1 base. The CDR3 is 13 residues long. The germline CDR1 and CDR2 sequences are MNHEY and SVGEGT. The CDR3, as DNA: TGTGCCAGCCGCGGACAGGTCCAAGAGACCCAGTACTTC. It codes for CASRGQVQETQYF.

The CDR3 sequence is CSASSLKLYEQYF. Here the CDR3 DNA reads TGCAGTGCTAGTTCCCTTAAGCTTTACGAGCAGTACTTC. V is TRBV20-1 and J is TRBJ2-7; D is unresolved. V lost 3 bases to trimming and J lost 4 bases, with 13 bases between them. Germline lookup yields CDR1 DFQATT and CDR2 SNEGSKA (reference sequence). The CDR3 runs to 13 residues.

This chain uses TRBV28 with TRBJ1-5; D not resolved. This CDR3 has 17 amino acids. The V gene's germline CDR1 is MDHEN and CDR2 SYDVKM. Between the trimmed V and J ends, which lost 1 base and 0 bases, there was a span of 13 bases. As DNA, the CDR3 is TGTGCCAGCAGTTTATCCGTCCTGCGGGGTAGCAATCAGCCCCAGCATTTT. As protein: CASSLSVLRGSNQPQHF.

The rearrangement links TRBV2 to TRBJ2-1; the match to TRBD2 covers 8 bases. The ends lost 4 bases at V and 9 bases at J; junction bases unmatched: 11. Germline CDR1 SNHLY, CDR2 FYNNEI. The CDR3 length is 15 residues. CDR3 DNA: TGTGCCAGCAGTGCCGCCGGGACTAGTAACACTGAGCAGTTCTTC. Amino acid sequence: CASSAAGTSNTEQFF.

This sequence joins TRBV28 and TRBJ2-7; possibly TRBD1 for D (5 bases). Germline V CDR1 and CDR2: MDHEN, SYDVKM. The V gene lost 3 bases and the J gene lost 3 bases, with 12 bases spanning the gap. CDR3 length: 14 residues. CDR3 residues: CASSFGQGLYEQYF. The CDR3 DNA sequence: TGTGCCAGCAGTTTTGGCCAGGGCCTCTACGAGCAGTACTTC.

V and J are TRBV6-5 and TRBJ2-7, with TRBD1 identical over 7 bases. This CDR3 is 14 amino acids long. The ends lost 7 bases at V and 3 bases at J; junction bases unmatched: 9. Germline values: CDR1 MNHEY, CDR2 SVGAGI. CDR3 sequence (DNA): TGTGCCAGCAAGAGAGAAGGGGGCGACTACGAGCAGTACTTC. As protein: CASKREGGDYEQYF.

This clonotype was seen a handful of times. The CDR3 region is CASSLFTRQETQYF. The CDR3 DNA follows: TGTGCCAGCAGCTTATTCACCAGGCAAGAGACCCAGTACTTC. The chain combines TRBV11-2 with TRBJ2-5, with D unresolved. The CDR3 extends over 14 amino acids. V was trimmed by 2 bases and J by 2 bases, leaving 9 bases between them. From germline, CDR1 is SGHAT and CDR2 FQNNGV.

As regards this clonotype: Possible read error: a much larger clone is one base away. The rearrangement uses TRBV19 and TRBJ1-5; 7 bases fit TRBD1. CDR3 length: 14 residues. V dropped 6 bases and J dropped 5; count of bases not matched to a gene: 7. Germline CDR1 reads LNHDA; CDR2 reads SQIVND (reference sequence). The CDR3 DNA is TGTGCCAGTAGCAAAGGACAGGACCATCAGCCCCAGCATTTT. It codes for CASSKGQDHQPQHF.

This clonotype was counted a few times. The rearrangement links TRBV4-3 to TRBJ1-2, with D possibly TRBD1 on 5 matching bases. CDR3 size: 17 residues. Between the trimmed V and J ends, which lost 2 bases and 8 bases, there was a span of 24 bases. The germline gives CDR1 LGHNA, CDR2 YSLEER. The CDR3 loop reads CASSQRFNDGGLEGYTF. CDR3 nucleotides: TGCGCCAGCAGCCAAAGGTTTAACGACGGGGGTTTGGAAGGCTACACCTTC.

This clonotype was seen repeatedly, ten times or more. V usage is TRBV19 and J usage is TRBJ2-5, with 11 bases aligning to TRBD1. The CDR3 is 15 amino acids. Germline CDR1 and CDR2: LNHDA and SQIVND (reference sequence). J gave up 3 bases and V 5 bases, and 5 bases lay outside the gene matches. The CDR3 sequence is CASSLRDRGKETQYF. In DNA form, the CDR3 reads TGTGCCAGTAGTCTCCGGGACAGGGGGAAAGAGACCCAGTACTTC.

The chain couples TRBV7-6 to TRBJ2-3; no reliable D call. Germline-derived CDR1 and CDR2 are SGHVS and FNYEAQ. The ends were cut back, 4 bases at V and 2 bases at J, with 7 bases in the middle. The CDR3 loop spans 13 amino acids. CDR3 DNA sequence: TGTGCCAGCAGCTCGGTTATCACAGATACGCAGTATTTT. It is translated as CASSSVITDTQYF.

This chain uses TRBV12-5 with TRBJ1-4; D not resolved. The germline V gene has CDR1 LGHNT and CDR2 FRNRAP. This CDR3 has 13 amino acids. The ends were cut back, 1 base at V and 8 bases at J, with 8 bases in the middle. This CDR3 reads CASGLAPDEKLFF. The CDR3 DNA follows: TGTGCTAGTGGTTTGGCGCCAGACGAAAAACTGTTTTTT.